This TCR beta chain was identified in a study of CXCR3-negative and CXCR3-positive naive CD8 T cells. About the study: The libraries yielded 130 million or so TRB reads, about 1.5 +/- 0.3 million each. General observations from the study: The TRBV-TRBJ usage of naive CXCR3-negative and CXCR3-positive cells was similar, but that of memory cells differed. Cryopreservation partially decreased CXCR3 expression, and most assays used fresh PBMCs.

Details on this clonotype: Its antigen is as yet unknown.

With UMI labels, 5' RACE was used to prepare the TRB cDNA libraries. Using the 5' RACE reads, TCRdb records one entry per CDR3 protein without DNA. This table holds under 85,000 distinct CDR3 sequences. CDR1 DFQATT and CDR2 SNEGSKA come from the germline V gene (reference sequence). The CDR3 has 12 residues. The receptor was derived from a human donor in good health. Some clones in this sample may be carry-over from other donors' samples. This chain connects TRBV20-1 to TRBJ1-1; TCRdb's assignment of TRBD1 cannot be checked, as there is no DNA. Material: naive CXCR3- CD8+ T cells from blood. Regarding subset: CD45RO-CCR7+CD27+CD95- naive CD8+ T cells lacking CXCR3 (TNR3-). The CDR3 region is CSAASGETEAFF.